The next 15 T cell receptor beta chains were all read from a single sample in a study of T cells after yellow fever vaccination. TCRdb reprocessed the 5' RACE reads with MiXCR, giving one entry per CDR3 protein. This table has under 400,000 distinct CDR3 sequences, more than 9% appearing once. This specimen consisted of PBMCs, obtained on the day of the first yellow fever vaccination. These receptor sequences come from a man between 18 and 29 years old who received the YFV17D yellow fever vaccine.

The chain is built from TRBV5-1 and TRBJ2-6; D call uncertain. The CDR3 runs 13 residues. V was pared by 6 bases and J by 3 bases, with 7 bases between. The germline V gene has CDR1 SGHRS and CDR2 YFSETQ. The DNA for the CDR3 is TGCGCCAGCATGCCCGGTGGGGCCAACGTCCTGACTTTC. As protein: CASMPGGANVLTF.

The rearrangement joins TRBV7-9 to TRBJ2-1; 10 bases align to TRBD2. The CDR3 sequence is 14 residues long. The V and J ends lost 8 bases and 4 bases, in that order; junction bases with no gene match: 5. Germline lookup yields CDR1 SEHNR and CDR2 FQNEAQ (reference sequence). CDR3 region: CASETSGRYNEQFF. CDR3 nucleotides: TGTGCCAGCGAGACTAGCGGGCGATACAATGAGCAGTTCTTC.

The CDR3 nucleotides are TGTGCCACCAGCAGGACGAGAGGAAACACCATATATTTT. It is translated as CATSRTRGNTIYF. The gene calls are TRBV15 and TRBJ1-3; unclear D gene. Germline CDR1 LNHNV, CDR2 YYDKDF (reference sequence). The V end was cut by 3 bases, the J end by 4 bases, with 7 bases between. This CDR3 comprises 13 residues.

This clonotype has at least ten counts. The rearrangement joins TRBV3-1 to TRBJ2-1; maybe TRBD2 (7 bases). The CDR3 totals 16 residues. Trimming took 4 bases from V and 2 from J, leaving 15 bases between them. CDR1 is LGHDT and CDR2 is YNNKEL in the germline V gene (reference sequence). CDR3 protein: CASSPDRGGAYNEQFF. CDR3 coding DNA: TGTGCCAGCAGCCCAGATAGAGGGGGGGCCTACAATGAGCAGTTCTTC.

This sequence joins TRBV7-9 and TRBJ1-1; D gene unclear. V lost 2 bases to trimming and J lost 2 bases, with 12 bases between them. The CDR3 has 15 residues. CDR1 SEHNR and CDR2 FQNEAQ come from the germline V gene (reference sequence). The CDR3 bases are TGTGCCAGCAGCTTAATCGAGGCAGGAAACACTGAAGCTTTCTTT. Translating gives CASSLIEAGNTEAFF.

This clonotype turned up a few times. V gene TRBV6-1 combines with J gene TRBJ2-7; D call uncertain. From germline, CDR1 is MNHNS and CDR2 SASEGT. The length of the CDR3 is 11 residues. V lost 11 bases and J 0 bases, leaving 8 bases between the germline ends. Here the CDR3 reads CAVRVSYEQYF. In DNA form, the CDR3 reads TGTGCCGTAAGAGTCTCCTACGAGCAGTACTTC.

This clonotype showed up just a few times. This CDR3 reads CASSPRDGYEQYV. CDR3 in DNA: TGTGCCAGCAGCCCGCGGGACGGCTACGAGCAGTACGTC. V and J are TRBV7-9 and TRBJ2-7; D is perhaps TRBD2 (6 bases). This CDR3 is built from 13 residues. V lost 5 bases and J lost 3, with 11 bases in between. CDR1 and CDR2 (germline): SEHNR, FQNEAQ (reference sequence).

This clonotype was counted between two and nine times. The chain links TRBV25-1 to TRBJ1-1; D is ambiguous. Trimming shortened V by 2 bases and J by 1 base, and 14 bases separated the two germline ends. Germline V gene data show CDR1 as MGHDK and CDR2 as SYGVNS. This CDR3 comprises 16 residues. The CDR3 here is CASSEGSQAENTEAFF. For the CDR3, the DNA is TGTGCCAGCAGTGAAGGTTCCCAGGCAGAGAACACTGAAGCTTTCTTT.

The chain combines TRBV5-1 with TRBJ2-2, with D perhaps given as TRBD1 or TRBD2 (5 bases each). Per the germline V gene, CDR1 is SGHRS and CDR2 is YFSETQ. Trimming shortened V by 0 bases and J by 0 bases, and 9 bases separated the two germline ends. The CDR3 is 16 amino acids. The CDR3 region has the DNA TGCGCCAGCAGCTTGGAGGGACCCCCGAACACCGGGGAGCTGTTTTTT. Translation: CASSLEGPPNTGELFF.

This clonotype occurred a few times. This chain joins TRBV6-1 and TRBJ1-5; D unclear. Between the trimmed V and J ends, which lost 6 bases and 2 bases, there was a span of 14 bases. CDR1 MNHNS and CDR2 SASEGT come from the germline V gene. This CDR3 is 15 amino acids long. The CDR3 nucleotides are TGTGCCAGCAGACCTGGACCCGAGGGCAATCAGCCCCAGCATTTT. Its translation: CASRPGPEGNQPQHF.

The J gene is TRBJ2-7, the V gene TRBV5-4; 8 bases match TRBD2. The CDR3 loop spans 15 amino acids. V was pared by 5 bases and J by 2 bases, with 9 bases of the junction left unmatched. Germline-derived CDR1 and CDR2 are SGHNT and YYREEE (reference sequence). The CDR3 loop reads CASRVSGAPPYEQYF. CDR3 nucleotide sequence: TGTGCCAGCAGGGTTAGCGGGGCGCCCCCCTACGAGCAGTACTTC. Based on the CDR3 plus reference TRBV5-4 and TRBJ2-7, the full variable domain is ETGVTQSPTHLIKTRGQQVTLRCSSQSGHNTVSWYQQALGQGPQFIFQYYREEENGRGNFPPRFSGLQFPNYSSELNVNALELDDSALYLCASRVSGAPPYEQYFGPGTRLTVT.

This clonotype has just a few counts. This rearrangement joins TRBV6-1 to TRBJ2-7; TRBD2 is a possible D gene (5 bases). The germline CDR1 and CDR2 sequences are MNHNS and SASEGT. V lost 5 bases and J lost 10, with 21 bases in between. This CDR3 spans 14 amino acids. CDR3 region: CASSPPGSLRAQYF. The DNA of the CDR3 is TGTGCCAGCAGTCCCCCCGGGTCCCTGAGGGCTCAGTACTTC.

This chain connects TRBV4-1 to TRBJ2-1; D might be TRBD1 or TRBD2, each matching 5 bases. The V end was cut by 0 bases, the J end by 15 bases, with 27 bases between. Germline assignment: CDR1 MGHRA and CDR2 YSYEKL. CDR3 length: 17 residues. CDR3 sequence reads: CASSQDLLRHLYRGAFF. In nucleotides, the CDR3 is TGCGCCAGCAGCCAAGATCTATTGCGACATTTATATCGAGGGGCGTTCTTC.

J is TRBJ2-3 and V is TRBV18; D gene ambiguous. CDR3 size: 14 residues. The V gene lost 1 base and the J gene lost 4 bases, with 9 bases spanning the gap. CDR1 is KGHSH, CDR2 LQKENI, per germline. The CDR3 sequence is CASSPQTKADTQYF. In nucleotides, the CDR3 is TGTGCCAGCTCACCACAAACCAAAGCAGATACGCAGTATTTT. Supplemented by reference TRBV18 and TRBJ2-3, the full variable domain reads NAGVMQNPRHLVRRRGQEARLRCSPMKGHSHVYWYRQLPEEGLKFMVYLQKENIIDESGMPKERFSAEFPKEGPSILRIQQVVRGDSAAYFCASSPQTKADTQYFGPGTRLTVL.

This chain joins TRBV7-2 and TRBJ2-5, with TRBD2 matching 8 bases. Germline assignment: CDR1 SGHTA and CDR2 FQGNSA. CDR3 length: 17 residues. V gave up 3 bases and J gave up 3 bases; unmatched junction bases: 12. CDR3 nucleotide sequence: TGTGCCAGCAGCTTCTATCCGCGGGGGGATTTCGAAGAGACCCAGTACTTC. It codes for CASSFYPRGDFEETQYF.